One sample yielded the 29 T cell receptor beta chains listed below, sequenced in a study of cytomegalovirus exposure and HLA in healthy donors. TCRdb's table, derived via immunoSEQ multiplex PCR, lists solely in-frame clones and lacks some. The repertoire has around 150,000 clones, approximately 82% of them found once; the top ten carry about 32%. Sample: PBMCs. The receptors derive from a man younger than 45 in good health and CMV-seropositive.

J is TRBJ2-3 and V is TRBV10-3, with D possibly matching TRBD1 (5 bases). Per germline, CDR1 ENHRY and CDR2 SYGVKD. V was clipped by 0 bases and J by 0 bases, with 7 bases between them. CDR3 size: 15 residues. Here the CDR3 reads CAISESRQSTDTQYF. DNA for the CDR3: TGTGCCATCAGTGAGTCCCGACAGAGCACAGATACGCAGTATTTT.

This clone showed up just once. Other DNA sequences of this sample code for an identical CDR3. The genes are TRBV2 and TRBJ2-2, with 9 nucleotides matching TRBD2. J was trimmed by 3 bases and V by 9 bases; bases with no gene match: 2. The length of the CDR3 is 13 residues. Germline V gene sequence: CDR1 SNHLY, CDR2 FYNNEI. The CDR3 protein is CASRLADTGELFF. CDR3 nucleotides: TGTGCCAGTAGACTAGCGGACACCGGGGAGCTGTTTTTT.

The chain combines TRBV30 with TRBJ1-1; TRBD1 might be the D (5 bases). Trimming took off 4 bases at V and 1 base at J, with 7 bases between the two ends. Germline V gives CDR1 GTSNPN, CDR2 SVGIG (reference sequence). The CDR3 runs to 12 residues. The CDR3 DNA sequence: TGTGCCTGGAAGACAGAGAACACTGAAGCTTTCTTT. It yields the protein CAWKTENTEAFF.

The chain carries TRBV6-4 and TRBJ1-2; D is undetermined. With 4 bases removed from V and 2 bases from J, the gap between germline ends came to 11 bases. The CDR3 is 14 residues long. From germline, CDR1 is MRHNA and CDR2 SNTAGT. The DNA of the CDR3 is TGTGCCAGCAGTGCTATCGACAAAAACTATGGCTACACCTTC. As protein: CASSAIDKNYGYTF.

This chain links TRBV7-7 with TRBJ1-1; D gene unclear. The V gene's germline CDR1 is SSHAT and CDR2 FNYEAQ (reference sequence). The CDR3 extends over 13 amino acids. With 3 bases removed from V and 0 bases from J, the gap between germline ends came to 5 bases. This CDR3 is CASSLALNTEAFF. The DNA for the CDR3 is TGTGCCAGCAGCTTGGCCCTGAACACTGAAGCTTTCTTT.

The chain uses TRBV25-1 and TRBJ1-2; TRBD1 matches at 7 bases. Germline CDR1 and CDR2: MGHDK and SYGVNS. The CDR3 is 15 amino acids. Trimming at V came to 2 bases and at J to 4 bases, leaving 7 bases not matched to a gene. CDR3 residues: CASSELDREAYGYTF. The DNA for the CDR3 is TGTGCCAGCAGTGAACTAGACAGGGAAGCCTATGGCTACACCTTC.

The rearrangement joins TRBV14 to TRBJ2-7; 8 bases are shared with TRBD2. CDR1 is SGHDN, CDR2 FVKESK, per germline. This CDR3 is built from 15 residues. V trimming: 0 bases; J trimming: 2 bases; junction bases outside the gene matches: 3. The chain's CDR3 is CASSQEAGGPYEQYF. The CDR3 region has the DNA TGTGCCAGCAGCCAAGAGGCGGGGGGACCCTACGAGCAGTACTTC.

The CDR3: CASSFQGLYTNEKLFF. The CDR3 DNA reads as TGTGCCAGCAGCTTTCAGGGGCTATACACTAATGAAAAACTGTTTTTT. The V call is TRBV5-6, the J call TRBJ1-4, with D possibly being TRBD1 (6 bases). Germline-derived CDR1 and CDR2 are SGHDT and YYEEEE. The CDR3 is 16 residues long. The V end lost 2 bases, the J end lost 2 bases, and 13 bases lay between the germline ends.

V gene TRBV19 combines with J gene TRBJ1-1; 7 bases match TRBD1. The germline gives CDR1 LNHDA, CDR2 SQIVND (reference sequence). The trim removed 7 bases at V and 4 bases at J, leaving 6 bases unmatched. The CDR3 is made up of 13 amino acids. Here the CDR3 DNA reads TGTGCCAGTACGACAGGGCCGGGCACTGAAGCTTTCTTT. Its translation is CASTTGPGTEAFF.

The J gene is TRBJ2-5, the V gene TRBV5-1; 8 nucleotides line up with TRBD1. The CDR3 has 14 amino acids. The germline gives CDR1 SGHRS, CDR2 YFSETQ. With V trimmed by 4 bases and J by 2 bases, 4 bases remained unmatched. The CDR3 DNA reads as TGCGCCAGCAGCCTGGGACAGGCACAAGAGACCCAGTACTTC. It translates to CASSLGQAQETQYF. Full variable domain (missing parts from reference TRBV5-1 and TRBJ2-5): KAGVTQTPRYLIKTRGQQVTLSCSPISGHRSVSWYQQTPGQGLQFLFEYFSETQRNKGNFPGRFSGRQFSNSRSEMNVSTLELGDSALYLCASSLGQAQETQYFGPGTRLLVL.

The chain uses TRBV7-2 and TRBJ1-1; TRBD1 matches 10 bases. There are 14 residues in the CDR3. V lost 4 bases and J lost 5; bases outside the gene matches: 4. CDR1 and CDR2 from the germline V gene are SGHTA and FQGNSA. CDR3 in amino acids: CASSSRDRGTEAFF. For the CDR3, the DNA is TGTGCCAGCAGCTCGAGGGACAGGGGTACTGAAGCTTTCTTT.

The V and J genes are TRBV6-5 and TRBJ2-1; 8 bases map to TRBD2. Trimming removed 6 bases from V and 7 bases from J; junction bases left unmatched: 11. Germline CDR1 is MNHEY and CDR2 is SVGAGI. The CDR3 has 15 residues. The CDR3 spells CASRTTGTRGNEQFF. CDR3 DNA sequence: TGTGCCAGCAGAACTACCGGGACTAGAGGTAATGAGCAGTTCTTC.

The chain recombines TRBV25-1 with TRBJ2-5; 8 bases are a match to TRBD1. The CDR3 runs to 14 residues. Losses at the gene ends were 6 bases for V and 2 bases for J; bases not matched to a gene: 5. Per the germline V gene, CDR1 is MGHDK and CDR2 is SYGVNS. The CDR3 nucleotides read TGTGCCAGCAGGAAGACAGGGGTTCAAGAGACCCAGTACTTC. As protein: CASRKTGVQETQYF.

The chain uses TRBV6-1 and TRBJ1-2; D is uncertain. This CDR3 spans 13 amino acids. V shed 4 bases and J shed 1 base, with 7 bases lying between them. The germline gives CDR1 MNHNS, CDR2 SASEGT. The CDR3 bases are TGTGCCAGCAGTGGAGGCCTTAACTATGGCTACACCTTC. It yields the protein CASSGGLNYGYTF.

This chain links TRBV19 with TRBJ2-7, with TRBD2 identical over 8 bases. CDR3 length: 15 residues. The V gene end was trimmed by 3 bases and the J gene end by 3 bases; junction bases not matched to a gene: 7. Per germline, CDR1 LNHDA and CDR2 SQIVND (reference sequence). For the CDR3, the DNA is TGTGCCAGTAGTATCGACGGGGGGGGTTTCTACGAGCAGTACTTC. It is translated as CASSIDGGGFYEQYF.

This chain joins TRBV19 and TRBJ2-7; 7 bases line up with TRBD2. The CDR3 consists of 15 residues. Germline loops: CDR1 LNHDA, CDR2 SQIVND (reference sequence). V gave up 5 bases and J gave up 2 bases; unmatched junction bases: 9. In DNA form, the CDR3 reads TGTGCCAGTAGTCTACCTGAAGCGGGGACCTACGAGCAGTACTTC. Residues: CASSLPEAGTYEQYF.

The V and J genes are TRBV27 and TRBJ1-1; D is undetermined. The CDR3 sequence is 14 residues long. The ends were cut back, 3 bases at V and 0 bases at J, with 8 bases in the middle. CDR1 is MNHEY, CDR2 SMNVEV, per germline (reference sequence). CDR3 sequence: CASSLGLMNTEAFF. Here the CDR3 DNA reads TGTGCCAGCAGTTTGGGCCTAATGAACACTGAAGCTTTCTTT.

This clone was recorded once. The CDR3 DNA is TGCGCCAGCAGCCAAACAGGGAGTCCCACAGATACGCAGTATTTT. Amino acid sequence: CASSQTGSPTDTQYF. The rearrangement joins TRBV4-1 to TRBJ2-3, with a possible D match to TRBD1 (6 bases). Trimming removed 2 bases at V and 2 bases at J, with 11 bases between. Germline V gives CDR1 MGHRA, CDR2 YSYEKL. This CDR3 has 15 amino acids.

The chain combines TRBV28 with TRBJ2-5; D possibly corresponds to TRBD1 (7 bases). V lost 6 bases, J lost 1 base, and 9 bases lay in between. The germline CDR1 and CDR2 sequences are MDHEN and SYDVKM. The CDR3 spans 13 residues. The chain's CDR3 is CASRQGGQETQYF. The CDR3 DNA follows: TGTGCCAGCAGGCAGGGGGGCCAAGAGACCCAGTACTTC.

DNA of the CDR3: TGTGCCAGCAGCTTGCATGACAGGGGCCCGTCCTACGAGCAGTACTTC. Protein product: CASSLHDRGPSYEQYF. This chain links TRBV7-9 with TRBJ2-7; TRBD1 aligns across 8 bases. V lost 3 bases and J lost 1; bases outside the gene matches: 8. CDR3 length equals 16 residues. The V gene's germline CDR1 is SEHNR and CDR2 FQNEAQ (reference sequence).

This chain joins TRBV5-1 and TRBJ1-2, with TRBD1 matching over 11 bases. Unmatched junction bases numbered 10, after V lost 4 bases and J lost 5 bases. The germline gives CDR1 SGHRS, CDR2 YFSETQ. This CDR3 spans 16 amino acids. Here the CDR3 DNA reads TGCGCCAGCAGCCTGGAGATTGGACAGGGGGCTTATGGCTACACCTTC. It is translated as CASSLEIGQGAYGYTF. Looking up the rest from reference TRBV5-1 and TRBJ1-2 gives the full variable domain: KAGVTQTPRYLIKTRGQQVTLSCSPISGHRSVSWYQQTPGQGLQFLFEYFSETQRNKGNFPGRFSGRQFSNSRSEMNVSTLELGDSALYLCASSLEIGQGAYGYTFGSGTRLTVV.

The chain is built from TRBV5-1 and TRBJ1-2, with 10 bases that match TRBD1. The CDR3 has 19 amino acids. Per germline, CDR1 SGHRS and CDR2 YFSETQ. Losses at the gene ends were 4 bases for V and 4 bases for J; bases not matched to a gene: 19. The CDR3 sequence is CASSHSRGTGVLTSYGYTF. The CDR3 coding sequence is TGCGCCAGCAGCCACTCCCGCGGGACAGGGGTTCTTACTAGCTATGGCTACACCTTC.

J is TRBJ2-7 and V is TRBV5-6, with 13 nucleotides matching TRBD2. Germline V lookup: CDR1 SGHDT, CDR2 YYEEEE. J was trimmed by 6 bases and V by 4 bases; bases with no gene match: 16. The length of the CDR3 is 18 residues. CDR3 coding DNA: TGTGCCAGCAGCACCGAGGGGACTAGCGGGACACCGTTGGGCGAGCAGTACTTC. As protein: CASSTEGTSGTPLGEQYF.

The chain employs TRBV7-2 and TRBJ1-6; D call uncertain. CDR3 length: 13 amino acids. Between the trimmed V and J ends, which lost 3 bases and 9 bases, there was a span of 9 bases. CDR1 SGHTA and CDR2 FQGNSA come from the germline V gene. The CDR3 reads CASSFQASSPLHF. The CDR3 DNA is TGTGCCAGCAGCTTCCAGGCGAGTTCACCCCTCCACTTT.

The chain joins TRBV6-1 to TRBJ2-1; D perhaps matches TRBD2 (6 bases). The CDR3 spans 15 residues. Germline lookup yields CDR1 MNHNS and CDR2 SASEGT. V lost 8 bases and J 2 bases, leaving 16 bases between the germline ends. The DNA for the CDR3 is TGTGCCAGCGGGGCCCAGGGACTCGCCTACAATGAGCAGTTCTTC. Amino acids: CASGAQGLAYNEQFF.

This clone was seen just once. For the CDR3, the DNA is TGTGCCAGCACCGCGGCCGGGACTCCCCGCACCGGGGAGCTGTTTTTT. It yields the protein CASTAAGTPRTGELFF. V usage is TRBV11-2 and J usage is TRBJ2-2; maybe TRBD2 (6 bases). CDR3 length: 16 residues. The ends were cut back, 7 bases at V and 4 bases at J, with 19 bases in the middle. CDR1 and CDR2 (germline): SGHAT, FQNNGV.

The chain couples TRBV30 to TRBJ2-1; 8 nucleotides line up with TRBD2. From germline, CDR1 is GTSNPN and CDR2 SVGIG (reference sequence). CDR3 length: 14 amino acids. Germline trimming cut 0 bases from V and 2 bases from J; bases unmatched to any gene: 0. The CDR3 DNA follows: TGTGCCTGGAGTGTGGGACTAGCCTACAATGAGCAGTTCTTC. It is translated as CAWSVGLAYNEQFF.

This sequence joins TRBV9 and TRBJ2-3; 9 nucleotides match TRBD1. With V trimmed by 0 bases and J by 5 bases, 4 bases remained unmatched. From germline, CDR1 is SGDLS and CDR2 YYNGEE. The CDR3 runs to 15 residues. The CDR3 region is CASSVAGTGIDTQYF. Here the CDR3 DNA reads TGTGCCAGCAGCGTAGCTGGGACAGGGATAGATACGCAGTATTTT.

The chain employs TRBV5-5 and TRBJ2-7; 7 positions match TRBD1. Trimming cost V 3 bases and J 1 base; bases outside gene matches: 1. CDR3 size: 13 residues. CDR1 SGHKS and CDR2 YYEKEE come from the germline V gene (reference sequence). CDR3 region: CASSYRGSYEQYF. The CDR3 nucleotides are TGTGCCAGCAGCTACAGGGGATCCTACGAGCAGTACTTC.